The 8 T cell receptor beta chains below were found in one sample sequenced in a study of blood T cells in healthy people across ages (dated by TCRdb to the mid-2010s). Library prep was done by 5' RACE. Sequencing relied on an Illumina HiSeq 2500. The second PCR ran for roughly 7 to 12 cycles and used a J-beta primer mix along with a sample-barcoded 5' primer. In-frame beta chains were kept once TCRdb had trimmed the public reads at Q25 with fastp and called clones with MiXCR. Merged by CDR3 protein, the rows form single entries marked with the most common genes and DNA. This sample comprises roughly 1.6 million distinct CDR3 sequences, roughly 32% of them detected only once. Around 10% of the sample is taken by the ten largest. The sequenced material came from blood. The receptors originated from a woman in her 30s in good health.

The V call is TRBV20-1, the J call TRBJ2-1; no firm D call. Germline V lookup: CDR1 DFQATT, CDR2 SNEGSKA (reference sequence). This CDR3 is 11 amino acids long. Deletions cut 2 bases from V and 10 bases from J, with 9 bases between. CDR3 DNA: TGCAGTGCTAGAATACGGCTAGAGCAGTTCTTC. Residues: CSARIRLEQFF.

A remark on this clonotype: This may arise from a read error, as a much more abundant clone is one base away. The chain has TRBV20-1 and TRBJ1-5; possible D gene TRBD1, 6 bases. CDR1 and CDR2 (germline): DFQATT, SNEGSKA (reference sequence). The CDR3 loop spans 14 amino acids. Trimming pared 6 bases from V and 5 bases from J, leaving 17 bases between. The CDR3 region is CSAPNREVDQPQHF. The CDR3 nucleotides are TGCAGTGCACCCAACAGGGAGGTCGATCAGCCCCAGCATTTT.

Points on this clonotype: This may be a read error, as it is one base from a much larger clone. The chain carries TRBV7-9 and TRBJ2-7, with D possibly being TRBD1 (6 bases). This CDR3 has 14 amino acids. CDR1 SEHNR and CDR2 FQNEAQ come from the germline V gene (reference sequence). The CDR3 loop is CACSSQGSSYEQYF. The CDR3 DNA reads TGTGCCTGCAGCTCTCAGGGGAGCTCCTACGAGCAGTACTTC.

V gene TRBV12-3 or TRBV12-4 combines with J gene TRBJ2-7; tentatively, D is TRBD1 (6 bases). The CDR3 is 13 amino acids. V dropped 6 bases and J dropped 0 bases, with 9 bases sitting between them. The CDR3 reads CASRMDSSYEQYF. The CDR3 DNA sequence: TGTGCCAGCAGGATGGACAGCTCCTACGAGCAGTACTTC.

The chain recombines TRBV27 with TRBJ1-3, with D possibly TRBD1 on 6 matching bases. The germline V and J ends were trimmed by 5 bases and 5 bases, with 22 bases remaining between them. The CDR3 has 17 residues. CDR1 and CDR2 from the germline V gene are MNHEY and SMNVEV (reference sequence). In DNA, the CDR3 is TGTGCCAGCAGTCCAGGGCCGGGACAAGGCAGTCGAAACACCATATATTTT. This translates into CASSPGPGQGSRNTIYF.

The chain uses TRBV4-1 and TRBJ2-3; D call uncertain. The ends were cut back, 0 bases at V and 3 bases at J, with 10 bases in the middle. Germline CDR1 MGHRA, CDR2 YSYEKL. The CDR3 length is 15 residues. The CDR3 sequence is CASSQDQRNTDTQYF. CDR3 nucleotide sequence: TGCGCCAGCAGCCAAGATCAGCGAAATACAGATACGCAGTATTTT.

This clonotype was counted between two and nine times. The rearrangement uses TRBV4-1 and TRBJ2-5; 8 bases match TRBD2. This CDR3 is built from 17 residues. The V gene end was trimmed by 1 base and the J gene end by 1 base; junction bases not matched to a gene: 8. Germline V gene lookup returns CDR1 MGHRA and CDR2 YSYEKL. CDR3 sequence (DNA): TGCGCCAGCAGCCAAGTCGTCTTAGCGGGGATCCAAGAGACCCAGTACTTC. This translates into CASSQVVLAGIQETQYF.

The chain has TRBV27 and TRBJ2-2, with a possible D match to TRBD1 (5 bases). Germline CDR1 MNHEY, CDR2 SMNVEV (reference sequence). V lost 5 bases and J 6 bases, leaving 10 bases between the germline ends. The CDR3 totals 13 residues. The CDR3 sequence: CASSIQAAGELFF. CDR3 nucleotides: TGTGCCAGCAGTATACAGGCTGCCGGGGAGCTGTTTTTT.